This is a list of T cell receptor beta chains from one sample in a study of T cells expressing NK-cell markers. TCRdb reanalyzed the 5' RACE reads, giving one entry per CDR3 protein sequence and no DNA. The sample totals approximately 550,000 distinct CDR3 sequences. Sequenced material: blood T cells: a sorted CD56 or NKG2C T cell subset, CD4+ or CD8+ T cells, or bulk PBMC T cells (not recorded which). Receptor source: a man between 18 and 35 years old in good health. The CDR3 runs from the conserved cysteine through the conserved F or W.

J gene: TRBJ2-3
V gene: TRBV20-1
CDR3 protein: CSARDQVGGGTQYF

J gene: TRBJ2-7
V gene: TRBV7-2
CDR3 protein: CASIPWGSGQSNYEQYF

J gene: TRBJ2-5
V gene: TRBV7-2
CDR3 protein: CASSLQLQSETQYF

J gene: TRBJ2-7
V gene: TRBV12-3/TRBV12-4
CDR3 protein: CASSNLVRRYF

J gene: TRBJ2-3
V gene: TRBV7-9
CDR3 protein: CASSLDGRDSQYF

J gene: TRBJ2-1
V gene: TRBV29-1
CDR3 protein: CTAGIDYNEQFF

J gene: TRBJ2-4
V gene: TRBV15
CDR3 protein: CATSGKLERNIQYF

J gene: TRBJ2-5
V gene: TRBV14
CDR3 protein: CASSQYRDRVRETQYF

J gene: TRBJ2-7
V gene: TRBV10-3
CDR3 protein: CAIGETSGSSYEQYF

J gene: TRBJ2-7
V gene: TRBV6-5
CDR3 protein: CASSSQLPGQGDEQYF

J gene: TRBJ2-1
V gene: TRBV5-1
CDR3 protein: CASSLSGLAGHGQFF

J gene: TRBJ1-1
V gene: TRBV5-1
CDR3 protein: CASTGIEPEAFF

J gene: TRBJ1-5
V gene: TRBV6-2/TRBV6-3
CDR3 protein: CASSPLGQARQPQHF

J gene: TRBJ2-2
V gene: TRBV27
CDR3 protein: CASSRTVTAANTGELFF

J gene: TRBJ2-7
V gene: TRBV4-2
CDR3 protein: CASSQDLQGLGYEQYF

J gene: TRBJ2-7
V gene: TRBV7-6
CDR3 protein: CASSLAGTETYEQYF

J gene: TRBJ2-5
V gene: TRBV20-1
CDR3 protein: CSARVVESAQETQYF

J gene: TRBJ2-5
V gene: TRBV5-1
CDR3 protein: CASSPGVHAETQYF

J gene: TRBJ2-1
V gene: TRBV11-3
CDR3 protein: CASSLATYNEQFF

J gene: TRBJ2-6
V gene: TRBV6-2/TRBV6-3
CDR3 protein: CASSLDRDEPGSGANVLTF

J gene: TRBJ2-3
V gene: TRBV29-1
CDR3 protein: CSVSLGGNTQYF

J gene: TRBJ1-3
V gene: TRBV12-3/TRBV12-4
CDR3 protein: CASSPVANSGNTIYF

J gene: TRBJ1-2
V gene: TRBV11-2
CDR3 protein: CASSLSDRDYGYTF